Shown below are 10 T cell receptor beta chains from a single sample sequenced in a study of blood T cell repertoires in COVID-19. Assay used: immunoSEQ multiplex PCR; TCRdb lists only in-frame clones, some missing. This table has around 140,000 clones, about 89% appearing once. Sequencing input: peripheral blood. The origin of the receptors is an older woman with COVID-19, enrolled during active disease.

This chain connects TRBV29-1 to TRBJ2-2; weak D call: TRBD1 (5 bases). The CDR3 is 15 residues long. The germline CDR1 and CDR2 sequences are SQVTM and ANQGSEA. V lost 1 base and J 2 bases, leaving 11 bases between the germline ends. In DNA form, the CDR3 reads TGCAGCGTTGAAGCCCGGACACCCAACACCGGGGAGCTGTTTTTT. Its protein product is CSVEARTPNTGELFF.

The chain carries TRBV28 and TRBJ1-5, with TRBD1 identical over 7 bases. Per germline, CDR1 MDHEN and CDR2 SYDVKM. This CDR3 has 15 residues. V was clipped by 2 bases and J by 7 bases; unmatched bases: 8. For the CDR3, the DNA is TGTGCCAGCAGTTTACCTCCAGGGGGTGGGCAGCCCCAGCATTTT. Translation: CASSLPPGGGQPQHF. The variable domain in full, with the rest retrieved from reference TRBV28 and TRBJ1-5, is DVKVTQSSRYLVKRTGEKVFLECVQDMDHENMFWYRQDPGLGLRLIYFSYDVKMKEKGDIPEGYSVSREKKERFSLILESASTNQTSMYLCASSLPPGGGQPQHFGDGTRLSIL.

CDR3 amino acids: CASSLPTGKDYGYTF. The CDR3 coding sequence is TGTGCCAGCAGCCTACCGACAGGGAAGGACTATGGCTACACCTTC. The V gene is TRBV9, the J gene TRBJ1-2; 7 bases are a match to TRBD1. This CDR3 has 15 amino acids. Germline V gene data show CDR1 as SGDLS and CDR2 as YYNGEE. V shed 4 bases and J 3 bases; nucleotides not matched to a gene: 9. The whole variable domain, filled in from reference TRBV9 and TRBJ1-2, reads DSGVTQTPKHLITATGQRVTLRCSPRSGDLSVYWYQQSLDQGLQFLIQYYNGEERAKGNILERFSAQQFPDLHSELNLSSLELGDSALYFCASSLPTGKDYGYTFGSGTRLTVV.

The chain couples TRBV29-1 to TRBJ2-2; 9 bases are shared with TRBD2. Looked up from germline, CDR1 is SQVTM and CDR2 is ANQGSEA. The CDR3 is 15 residues long. V was pared by 7 bases and J by 3 bases, with 9 bases of the junction left unmatched. The CDR3 loop is CSAASVAGDTGELFF. Here the CDR3 DNA reads TGCAGCGCTGCCTCTGTAGCGGGGGACACCGGGGAGCTGTTTTTT.

This clone was seen a single time. The J gene is TRBJ2-7, the V gene TRBV9; 7 bases map to TRBD1. V lost 4 bases to trimming and J lost 3 bases; unmatched junction nucleotides: 7. Germline V lookup: CDR1 SGDLS, CDR2 YYNGEE. CDR3 size: 14 residues. The CDR3 DNA reads as TGTGCCAGCAGCCTCGGACAGGACAACTACGAGCAGTACTTC. This translates into CASSLGQDNYEQYF. Combining the CDR3 with reference TRBV9 and TRBJ2-7 gives the whole variable domain DSGVTQTPKHLITATGQRVTLRCSPRSGDLSVYWYQQSLDQGLQFLIQYYNGEERAKGNILERFSAQQFPDLHSELNLSSLELGDSALYFCASSLGQDNYEQYFGPGTRLTVT.

J is TRBJ2-2 and V is TRBV5-5; 8 positions agree with TRBD1. The CDR3 contains 15 residues. Germline CDR1 is SGHKS and CDR2 is YYEKEE (reference sequence). The V and J ends lost 2 bases and 6 bases, in that order; junction bases with no gene match: 6. The CDR3 region has the DNA TGTGCCAGCAGCTTCTCAGGGGGCGCGTCCGGGGAGCTGTTTTTT. This translates into CASSFSGGASGELFF.

The V call is TRBV5-4, the J call TRBJ2-1; 10 nucleotides line up with TRBD2. This CDR3 spans 18 amino acids. Germline CDR1 SGHNT, CDR2 YYREEE (reference sequence). With V trimmed by 0 bases and J by 3 bases, 9 bases remained unmatched. CDR3 sequence reads: CASSLGVSGGSIYNEQFF. CDR3 DNA sequence: TGTGCCAGCAGCTTGGGGGTTAGCGGGGGGTCAATCTACAATGAGCAGTTCTTC.

J is TRBJ2-7 and V is TRBV7-9; D is perhaps TRBD2 (6 bases). This CDR3 is 15 amino acids long. The germline V and J ends were trimmed by 4 bases and 6 bases, with 19 bases remaining between them. CDR1 is SEHNR and CDR2 is FQNEAQ in the germline V gene (reference sequence). The DNA for the CDR3 is TGTGCCAGCAGCTCCTCTGGCGGGGTGTCCCTCGAGCAGTACTTC. This translates into CASSSSGGVSLEQYF.

This rearrangement joins TRBV18 to TRBJ2-5; TRBD1 agrees at 9 bases. V dropped 3 bases and J dropped 4; count of bases not matched to a gene: 6. In germline, CDR1 is KGHSH, CDR2 LQKENI. This CDR3 spans 15 amino acids. Here the CDR3 reads CASSPRDRVRETQYF. The CDR3 bases are TGTGCCAGCTCACCTCGGGACAGGGTTCGAGAGACCCAGTACTTC.

The chain employs TRBV5-4 and TRBJ1-5; possibly TRBD1 for D (6 bases). The V gene lost 4 bases and the J gene lost 5 bases, with 16 bases spanning the gap. The CDR3 loop spans 15 amino acids. Germline V gives CDR1 SGHNT, CDR2 YYREEE (reference sequence). The CDR3 protein is CASSRAGGEDQPQHF. The CDR3 bases are TGTGCCAGCAGCCGGGCGGGGGGCGAAGATCAGCCCCAGCATTTT.